The source of this T cell receptor beta chain is a study of shared clonotypes between healthy human individuals. Study context: Serving as donors were two women and a few men, whose ages spanned 18 to 49.

Per the study methods: ImmunoSEQ sequences covered only the junction and lacked quality scores; filtering therefore differed. Profiling relied on immunoSEQ multiplex PCR, and the TCRdb table lists in-frame clones only, not all of them. From that table come the V and J calls and clone size; the DNA was used to work out D and trimming. The sample contains around 550,000 clones, about 96% of which appear only once. This clone occurred a few times. Antigen unknown. This CDR3 is also generated by other DNA sequences in the sample. Study outcomes and limitations: There were few donors, and this limited the genetic and exposure-history diversity represented. Shared clonotypes across all four donors exceeded non-shared ones in generation probability.

The sequencing input was naive CD4+ T cells sorted from blood. Subset reported: CD45RA+ positively selected. The receptor's source is a woman in her thirties in good health.

This CDR3 reads CASSPPSSYEQYF. The CDR3 region has the DNA TGTGCCAGCTCACCGCCGAGCTCCTACGAGCAGTACTTC. This chain uses TRBV18 with TRBJ2-7; D uncertain. Trimming cost V 3 bases and J 0 bases, with 6 bases left between them. CDR3 length: 13 residues. The germline V gene has CDR1 KGHSH and CDR2 LQKENI.